This is a list of T cell receptor beta chains from one sample in a study of blood T cells in healthy people across ages. TCRdb called the 5' RACE reads again in MiXCR, with one record for every CDR3 protein. The sample has 1.5 million to 2 million distinct CDR3 sequences, 28% seen once. Sequencing used blood. The receptors were sampled from a woman aged 30 to 39 in good health. CDR3s include the opening cysteine and the closing phenylalanine or tryptophan. Each record gives: J gene, clone size, D gene, V gene, CDR3 protein, CDR3 DNA. The D gene is left open where the match is weak. The listing skips clone size in some rows; elsewhere it reads once, few, many or a size class.

J gene: TRBJ2-3; clone size: .; D gene: .; V gene: TRBV5-1; CDR3 protein: CASSLEGGPTDTQYF; CDR3 DNA: TGCGCCAGCAGCTTGGAGGGGGGGCCCACAGATACGCAGTATTTT
J gene: TRBJ2-1; clone size: .; D gene: .; V gene: TRBV28; CDR3 protein: CASVLGGPRNEQFF; CDR3 DNA: TGTGCCAGCGTACTCGGGGGGCCGCGTAATGAGCAGTTCTTC
J gene: TRBJ1-1; clone size: few; D gene: .; V gene: TRBV29-1; CDR3 protein: CSVAGRRTEAFF; CDR3 DNA: TGCAGCGTTGCAGGGAGGAGGACTGAAGCTTTCTTT
J gene: TRBJ1-1; clone size: few; D gene: .; V gene: TRBV20-1; CDR3 protein: CSANIALTMNTEAFF; CDR3 DNA: TGCAGTGCTAATATCGCCCTAACAATGAACACTGAAGCTTTCTTT
J gene: TRBJ2-1; clone size: .; D gene: .; V gene: TRBV20-1; CDR3 protein: CSARDTTKLNEQFF; CDR3 DNA: TGCAGTGCTAGAGATACTACTAAATTGAATGAGCAGTTCTTC
J gene: TRBJ1-4; clone size: once; D gene: .; V gene: TRBV18; CDR3 protein: CASPPIQTTNEKLFF; CDR3 DNA: TGTGCCAGCCCACCAATTCAGACAACTAATGAAAAACTGTTTTTT
J gene: TRBJ1-5; clone size: .; D gene: TRBD1; V gene: TRBV4-1; CDR3 protein: CASRGTGNNQPQHF; CDR3 DNA: TGCGCCAGCAGGGGGACAGGGAACAATCAGCCCCAGCATTTT
J gene: TRBJ2-1; clone size: .; D gene: .; V gene: TRBV5-1; CDR3 protein: CASSLDSGKNIQFF; CDR3 DNA: TGCGCCAGCAGTTTAGACAGTGGCAAAAACATTCAGTTCTTC
J gene: TRBJ2-3; clone size: few; D gene: TRBD1; V gene: TRBV9; CDR3 protein: CASSVPPGTGKDTQYF; CDR3 DNA: TGTGCCAGCAGCGTTCCACCCGGGACAGGGAAAGATACGCAGTATTTT
J gene: TRBJ2-3; clone size: .; D gene: .; V gene: TRBV12-3/TRBV12-4; CDR3 protein: CASTPLDGSTDTQYF; CDR3 DNA: TGTGCCAGCACCCCCCTAGATGGGAGCACAGATACGCAGTATTTT
J gene: TRBJ1-2; clone size: .; D gene: TRBD1; V gene: TRBV12-3/TRBV12-4; CDR3 protein: CATLTMGQGYGYTF; CDR3 DNA: TGTGCCACTCTAACTATGGGACAGGGTTATGGCTACACCTTC
J gene: TRBJ2-4; clone size: many; D gene: .; V gene: TRBV20-1; CDR3 protein: CSARPGAKNIQYF; CDR3 DNA: TGCAGTGCCCGCCCCGGGGCCAAAAACATTCAGTACTTC
J gene: TRBJ1-5; clone size: many; D gene: .; V gene: TRBV4-3; CDR3 protein: CASSQGSVNQPQHF; CDR3 DNA: TGCGCCAGCAGCCAAGGATCGGTGAATCAGCCCCAGCATTTT
J gene: TRBJ1-2; clone size: many; D gene: TRBD1; V gene: TRBV15; CDR3 protein: CATSGLGTGGLLNYGYTF; CDR3 DNA: TGTGCCACCAGCGGACTAGGGACAGGGGGCTTACTTAACTATGGCTACACCTTC
J gene: TRBJ1-2; clone size: .; D gene: TRBD1; V gene: TRBV7-2; CDR3 protein: CASSLVRRQGPTNYGYTF; CDR3 DNA: TGTGCCAGCAGTCTAGTCCGGAGACAGGGGCCAACTAACTATGGCTACACCTTC
J gene: TRBJ1-1; clone size: .; D gene: TRBD1; V gene: TRBV7-9; CDR3 protein: CASSRWTGLTLNTEAFF; CDR3 DNA: TGTGCCAGCAGCCGATGGACAGGGCTAACCTTGAACACTGAAGCTTTCTTT
J gene: TRBJ1-5; clone size: few; D gene: .; V gene: TRBV5-1; CDR3 protein: CASSSSPAEVGQPQHF; CDR3 DNA: TGCGCCAGCAGCTCATCTCCGGCGGAGGTTGGTCAGCCCCAGCATTTT
J gene: TRBJ2-5; clone size: .; D gene: TRBD2; V gene: TRBV12-3/TRBV12-4; CDR3 protein: CASSFQAGGGETQYF; CDR3 DNA: TGTGCCAGCAGTTTCCAGGCGGGAGGGGGGGAGACCCAGTACTTC
J gene: TRBJ2-2; clone size: .; D gene: .; V gene: TRBV11-2; CDR3 protein: CASSPLGAGTGELFF; CDR3 DNA: TGTGCCAGCAGCCCCTTGGGGGCGGGCACCGGGGAGCTGTTTTTT
J gene: TRBJ2-2; clone size: .; D gene: .; V gene: TRBV2; CDR3 protein: CASRPPVNRELFF; CDR3 DNA: TGTGCCAGCAGGCCGCCGGTTAACCGGGAGCTGTTTTTT
J gene: TRBJ1-5; clone size: few; D gene: .; V gene: TRBV5-1; CDR3 protein: CASRTAREGGQPQHF; CDR3 DNA: TGCGCCAGCCGGACGGCTAGGGAAGGAGGACAGCCCCAGCATTTT
J gene: TRBJ2-4; clone size: .; D gene: TRBD2; V gene: TRBV6-6; CDR3 protein: CASRGASGDNEQYF; CDR3 DNA: TGTGCCAGCCGAGGGGCTAGCGGGGACAATGAGCAGTACTTC